This TCR beta chain was identified in a study of PD-L1 blockade in urothelial cancer (dated by TCRdb to the late 2010s). Concerning the study at large: All patients started therapy in about 2014 and received atezolizumab 1,200 mg intravenously every 3 weeks. About nine tenths of the roughly 30 patients were males with bladder-origin urothelial cancer, and about 65% of the roughly 30 reported a prior smoking history. An ECOG performance status of 0 or 1 was recorded for the patients, and 0 to 3 prior chemotherapy regimens had been received by the patients. Blood samples were analyzed at 3 weeks after treatment start (second dose) and at 6 weeks after treatment start. Blood samples gave median yields of around 150,000 T cells and tens of thousands of unique TCRs, along with a median clonality of about 0.084. The study was an exploratory multi-omic analysis of somatic, immune and clinical correlates of response to PD-L1 blockade with atezolizumab in urothelial cancer. TCR sequencing covered pretreatment tumor samples and matched, serially collected peripheral blood taken before and after atezolizumab treatment. Progression-free survival longer than 6 months counted as durable clinical benefit, and TCR features were additionally tested against both progression-free and overall survival. In the same patients, whole exome sequencing and RNA sequencing of pretreatment tumors were performed in addition to TCR sequencing. Durable clinical benefit was achieved by nine patients but not by the remaining 20. Pretreatment blood TCR-seq was available for 27 to 30 patients, at least one posttreatment blood collection was obtained for around 25 patients, and tumor TCR-seq was available for around 25 patients.

This clone was recorded a few times. The antigen it recognizes is unknown. Base qualities are not at hand, and no much larger clone is one base apart. Summary of the overall study and its limitations: Greater expansion of tumor-associated TCR clones in peripheral blood 3 weeks after the start of treatment was observed in patients with durable benefit (n ≈ 24, p = 0.022). Improved progression-free and overall survival was found to be associated with pretreatment peripheral blood TCR clonality below the median. Because of the small sample size (n ≈ 29) and the many exploratory analyses performed, the results are intended to be regarded as hypothesis-generating.

To estimate absolute template abundance from read counts, synthetic TCR analog templates were spiked into each PCR. Using the immunoSEQ assay, TCRbeta CDR3 regions were amplified from genomic DNA with bias-controlled V and J gene primers. Sequencing of rearranged TCRbeta segments was done at approximately 20X coverage. From the authors' description of their analysis: Clustering was used to correct sequencing errors, and CDR3s were annotated against IMGT to assign V, D and J genes. Downstream analyses used only productive TCRbeta rearrangements, leaving out any out-of-frame or stop-codon sequences. Clonality was computed as one minus Shannon entropy normalized by the log of the number of unique productive sequences. Fisher's exact test with Benjamini-Hochberg correction, at a threshold of adjusted p below 0.01, was used to find clones that differed between time points or between blood and tumor. TCRdb carries this immuneACCESS record with in-frame sequences only. Its versions omit some clonotypes, under half of them owing to an unresolved V gene in the studies checked, with the rest unexplained. V and J calls and clone size follow that table, whereas D and trimming were derived from the DNA. This sample holds 25,000 to 40,000 clones; 70% to 85% were observed only once. Less than 40% of the sample is held by the ten biggest clonotypes.

A cohort of 30 or so patients with locally advanced or metastatic urothelial carcinoma, treated at Memorial Sloan Kettering on a trial protocol, was included. Peripheral blood mononuclear cells were collected pretreatment and during treatment, at between 1 and 8 total time points per patient. The Qiagen DNeasy Blood extraction kit was used to purify genomic DNA from total PBMCs and from tumor samples. PBMCs were collected pretreatment and during treatment, and were isolated and stored as previously described. Germline trimming: 5 bases from V, 2 bases from J; junction bases outside gene matches: 5. The germline V gene encodes CDR1 MGHDK and CDR2 SYGVNS. Counted from cysteine to phenylalanine, this CDR3 has 15 amino acids. The sequence is cut down to CDR3 DNA, 45 bases in frame from base 1.

This clonotype was sampled from a man in his sixties with urothelial cancer. Sequencing used PBMCs, obtained around atezolizumab (anti-PD-L1) treatment. The sequence joins TRBV25-1 to TRBJ2-2; 7 bases in between match TRBD1. The encoded CDR3 is CASSIQGINTGELFF. The sequence in DNA is TGTGCCAGCAGTATACAGGGGATTAACACCGGGGAGCTGTTTTTT.